The T cell receptor beta chain under discussion was sequenced for a study of PD-1 blockade in mismatch repair-deficient tumors. About the research overall: All were previously treated, progressing patients with about 12 mismatch repair-deficient cancer types.

This clone was seen once. Its antigen is as yet unknown. Every patient had mismatch repair deficiency by PCR or immunohistochemistry. TCR sequencing covered a few patients who responded to pembrolizumab. The study, taken as a whole, reports: Tumor-resident clones, often undetectable pretreatment in blood, expanded then contracted after pembrolizumab.

Profiled with immunoSEQ multiplex PCR; TCRdb holds only in-frame clones, not every one. The data contain around 120,000 clones, about 88% of them singletons. The starting material was peripheral blood, obtained 44 weeks after starting pembrolizumab. The sequence was obtained from an adult with mismatch repair-deficient cancer.

CDR3 region: CASSPIDRATSDTQYF. CDR3 DNA sequence: TGTGCCAGCAGCCCCATCGACAGGGCCACCAGCGATACGCAGTATTTT. V usage is TRBV7-3 and J usage is TRBJ2-3, with 7 positions matching TRBD1. CDR1 and CDR2 (germline): SGHTA, FQGTGA. The junction had 14 bases not matched to a gene; V was cut back by 5 bases and J by 6 bases. The CDR3 runs to 16 residues. The complete variable domain, with remaining parts taken from reference TRBV7-3 and TRBJ2-3, reads GAGVSQTPSNKVTEKGKYVELRCDPISGHTALYWYRQSLGQGPEFLIYFQGTGAADDSGLPNDRFFAVRPEGSVSTLKIQRTERGDSAVYLCASSPIDRATSDTQYFGPGTRLTVL.